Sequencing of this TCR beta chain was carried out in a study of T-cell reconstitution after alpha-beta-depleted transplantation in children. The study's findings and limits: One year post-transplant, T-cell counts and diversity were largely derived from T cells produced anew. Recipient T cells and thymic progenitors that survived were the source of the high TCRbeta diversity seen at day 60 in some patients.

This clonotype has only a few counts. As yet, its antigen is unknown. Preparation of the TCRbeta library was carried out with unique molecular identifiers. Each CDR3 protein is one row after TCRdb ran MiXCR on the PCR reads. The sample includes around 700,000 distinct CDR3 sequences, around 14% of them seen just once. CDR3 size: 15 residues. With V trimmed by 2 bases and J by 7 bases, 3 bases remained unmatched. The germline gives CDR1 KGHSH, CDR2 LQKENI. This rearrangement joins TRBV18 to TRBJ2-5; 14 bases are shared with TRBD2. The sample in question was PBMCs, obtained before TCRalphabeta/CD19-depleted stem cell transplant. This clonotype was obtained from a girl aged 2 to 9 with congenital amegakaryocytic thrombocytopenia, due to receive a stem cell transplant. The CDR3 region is CASSPMTSGRGTQYF. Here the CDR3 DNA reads TGTGCCAGCTCACCAATGACTAGCGGGAGGGGGACCCAGTACTTC.